The 19 T cell receptor beta chains reported below all come from one sample, sequenced in a study of blood T cell repertoires in COVID-19. Only in-frame clones appear in the TCRdb table, and some are missing; sequencing was by immunoSEQ multiplex PCR. In the table there are fewer than 120,000 clones, about 85% of which are singletons. Sequencing was performed on peripheral blood. These receptor sequences come from a human donor in a cohort sampled during active COVID-19.

V usage is TRBV6-5 and J usage is TRBJ2-5; 9 bases match TRBD1. Germline-derived CDR1 and CDR2 are MNHEY and SVGAGI. Trimming cost V 6 bases and J 9 bases; bases outside gene matches: 8. This CDR3 spans 13 amino acids. The DNA for the CDR3 is TGTGCCAGCAGCTCTGGGACAGGGTTAGCCCAGTACTTC. Translating it yields CASSSGTGLAQYF.

V is TRBV11-3 and J is TRBJ2-5, with 12 bases aligning to TRBD2. Germline-derived CDR1 and CDR2 are SGHNT and YENEEA. The V segment lost 4 bases and the J segment 6 bases; nucleotides outside the gene matches: 6. The CDR3 extends over 15 amino acids. For the CDR3, the DNA is TGTGCCAGCAGCTCATCTAGCGGGGGGGTGCAGACCCAGTACTTC. Residues: CASSSSSGGVQTQYF.

This clone was picked up one time. The chain uses TRBV6-5 and TRBJ2-2, with TRBD2 matching 8 bases. V gave up 0 bases and J gave up 7 bases; unmatched junction bases: 7. The CDR3 extends over 16 amino acids. The germline gives CDR1 MNHEY, CDR2 SVGAGI. The CDR3 region is CASSYSRTSWGGELFF. The CDR3 DNA is TGTGCCAGCAGTTACTCCCGGACTAGCTGGGGCGGGGAGCTGTTTTTT.

The chain links TRBV4-3 to TRBJ2-1; D might be TRBD2 (5 bases). Trimming left V 4 bases short and J 8 bases short, with 15 bases between. Germline values: CDR1 LGHNA, CDR2 YSLEER. The CDR3 has 14 amino acids. DNA of the CDR3: TGCGCCAGCAGCCGTGAAACTAGTCTGCATGAGCAGTTCTTC. Its protein product is CASSRETSLHEQFF.

The rearrangement uses TRBV27 and TRBJ1-2; D not certain. V was cut by 6 bases and J by 6 bases, with 17 bases left in between. The germline V gene encodes CDR1 MNHEY and CDR2 SMNVEV (reference sequence). CDR3 length equals 14 residues. The CDR3 protein is CASRPLAGLDGYTF. The CDR3 bases are TGTGCCAGCAGACCCTTGGCGGGGTTGGATGGCTACACCTTC.

The chain links TRBV19 to TRBJ2-5; 9 bases line up with TRBD1. Trimming took 10 bases from V and 7 from J; bases not matched to a gene: 13. This CDR3 comprises 14 residues. The germline CDR1 and CDR2 sequences are LNHDA and SQIVND (reference sequence). The CDR3, as DNA: TGTGCCACCGCCGGGACAGGGAGTCTGGGGACCCAGTACTTC. Its protein product is CATAGTGSLGTQYF.

This clone has only one observation. V is TRBV19 and J is TRBJ2-1, with 8 bases matching TRBD2. Germline-derived CDR1 and CDR2 are LNHDA and SQIVND (reference sequence). With 5 bases clipped from V and 4 bases from J, the junction kept 4 bases outside the gene matches. The CDR3 loop spans 14 amino acids. The CDR3 region is CASSLREVYNEQFF. CDR3 nucleotides: TGTGCCAGTAGTTTGCGGGAGGTATACAATGAGCAGTTCTTC. Using reference TRBV19 and TRBJ2-1 for the parts outside the CDR3, the full variable domain is DGGITQSPKYLFRKEGQNVTLSCEQNLNHDAMYWYRQDPGQGLRLIYYSQIVNDFQKGDIAEGYSVSREKKESFPLTVTSAQKNPTAFYLCASSLREVYNEQFFGPGTRLTVL.

The genes are TRBV6-6 and TRBJ2-5, with D perhaps matching TRBD1 (5 bases). In germline, CDR1 is MNHNY, CDR2 SVGAGI (reference sequence). With 7 bases removed from V and 4 bases from J, the gap between germline ends came to 7 bases. The CDR3 has 11 residues. For the CDR3, the DNA is TGTGCCAGCAAAGGGGCAGAGACCCAGTACTTC. Translation gives CASKGAETQYF.

The rearrangement uses TRBV4-1 and TRBJ2-6; 7 bases map to TRBD2. CDR1 MGHRA and CDR2 YSYEKL come from the germline V gene. The V gene end was trimmed by 3 bases and the J gene end by 0 bases; junction bases not matched to a gene: 8. The CDR3 sequence is 18 residues long. The CDR3, as DNA: TGCGCCAGCAGCCATCGCCAGCCGGGGGGCTCTGGGGCCAACGTCCTGACTTTC. Amino acids: CASSHRQPGGSGANVLTF.

The chain employs TRBV6-5 and TRBJ1-3, with D tentatively TRBD1 (6 bases). Between the trimmed V and J ends, which lost 8 bases and 0 bases, there was a span of 8 bases. This CDR3 comprises 13 residues. Germline lookup yields CDR1 MNHEY and CDR2 SVGAGI. The CDR3 reads CASGRGSGNTIYF. CDR3 sequence (DNA): TGTGCCAGCGGCAGGGGCTCTGGAAACACCATATATTTT.

The gene calls are TRBV4-1 and TRBJ1-5; D is unclear. V was pared by 0 bases and J by 6 bases, with 18 bases between. The V gene's germline CDR1 is MGHRA and CDR2 YSYEKL. This CDR3 spans 17 amino acids. The CDR3 loop reads CASSQDLVGLRRQPQHF. The CDR3 DNA reads TGCGCCAGCAGCCAAGATCTAGTAGGACTGCGGCGTCAGCCCCAGCATTTT.

The rearrangement uses TRBV6-6 and TRBJ1-1; 12 nucleotides line up with TRBD1. V trimming: 5 bases; J trimming: 3 bases; junction bases outside the gene matches: 4. The germline V gene encodes CDR1 MNHNY and CDR2 SVGAGI (reference sequence). CDR3 length: 15 amino acids. CDR3 region: CASSPGQGADTEAFF. The CDR3 region has the DNA TGTGCCAGCAGTCCGGGACAGGGGGCCGACACTGAAGCTTTCTTT.

For the CDR3, the DNA is TGTGCCAGTATCGGGACAGGGAGGGCGCCGGATACGCAGTATTTT. Amino acids: CASIGTGRAPDTQYF. The chain joins TRBV28 to TRBJ2-3; 9 nucleotides agree with TRBD1. V was clipped by 9 bases and J by 6 bases; unmatched bases: 13. CDR1 is MDHEN, CDR2 SYDVKM, per germline. CDR3 length: 15 residues. The full variable domain, rest sourced from reference TRBV28 and TRBJ2-3, is DVKVTQSSRYLVKRTGEKVFLECVQDMDHENMFWYRQDPGLGLRLIYFSYDVKMKEKGDIPEGYSVSREKKERFSLILESASTNQTSMYLCASIGTGRAPDTQYFGPGTRLTVL.

V gene TRBV13 combines with J gene TRBJ2-1; 10 nucleotides line up with TRBD2. The V segment lost 1 base and the J segment 3 bases; nucleotides outside the gene matches: 24. Germline values: CDR1 PRHDT, CDR2 FYEKMQ (reference sequence). This CDR3 spans 23 amino acids. The CDR3 is CASSLEFRWRLAGEDGGYNEQFF. As DNA, the CDR3 is TGTGCCAGCAGCTTAGAATTCAGGTGGAGGCTAGCGGGAGAAGATGGGGGCTACAATGAGCAGTTCTTC.

The chain uses TRBV5-6 and TRBJ1-1; D gene unclear. CDR1 and CDR2 from the germline V gene are SGHDT and YYEEEE. This CDR3 has 13 residues. V lost 0 bases, J lost 4 bases, and 7 bases lay in between. The CDR3 sequence: CASSLEESTEAFF. CDR3 DNA: TGTGCCAGCAGCTTGGAAGAGTCCACTGAAGCTTTCTTT.

V and J are TRBV19 and TRBJ1-1; possible D gene TRBD1, 5 bases. V was shortened by 7 bases and J by 1 base, with 7 bases between the two germline ends. Germline V gene sequence: CDR1 LNHDA, CDR2 SQIVND (reference sequence). The CDR3 is 12 residues long. The DNA for the CDR3 is TGTGCCAGTACTCAGGGGAACACTGAAGCTTTCTTT. Translated, it gives CASTQGNTEAFF.

The chain is built from TRBV4-3 and TRBJ2-1; D perhaps matches TRBD2 (6 bases). The CDR3 consists of 14 residues. The ends were cut back, 0 bases at V and 10 bases at J, with 13 bases in the middle. CDR1 and CDR2 from the germline V gene are LGHNA and YSLEER. The CDR3 nucleotides are TGCGCCAGCAGCCAAGATTTGGGGGAGGACGAGCAGTTCTTC. The encoded protein is CASSQDLGEDEQFF.

This clone has only one observation. The gene calls are TRBV29-1 and TRBJ1-1; possible D gene TRBD1, 6 bases. Germline-derived CDR1 and CDR2 are SQVTM and ANQGSEA. The V and J ends lost 3 bases and 4 bases respectively, with 12 bases between them. The length of the CDR3 is 13 residues. This CDR3 reads CSVEQGRGTEAFF. The CDR3 DNA reads TGCAGCGTTGAGCAGGGCAGGGGCACTGAAGCTTTCTTT.

This chain uses TRBV6-2 or TRBV6-3 with TRBJ2-7; no definite D call. V gave up 0 bases and J gave up 2 bases, with 17 bases separating them. This CDR3 contains 17 residues. The germline V gene encodes CDR1 MNHEY and CDR2 SVGEGT. The DNA of the CDR3 is TGTGCCAGCAGTTACTCGAAATCTCGACTGGAAACCTACGAGCAGTACTTC. Translation gives CASSYSKSRLETYEQYF.